Listed below are T cell receptor beta chains from one sample, sequenced in a study of cytomegalovirus exposure and HLA in healthy donors. Generated by immunoSEQ multiplex PCR, the TCRdb table keeps only in-frame clones and is missing some. The sample lists 130,000 to 150,000 clones, approximately 88% seen once, with roughly 4.3% in the top ten. The sequencing sample was made of PBMCs. The receptor source for this set is a man younger than 35 in good health and CMV-seropositive. Both conserved end residues are part of each CDR3. A D gene is named only where the DNA matches it firmly. Clone size, where shown, is once, few, many, or a class for clones that have expanded.

CDR3 DNA: TGTGCCAGCAGTTACTCAAGCAGGGGACGGGGTCAGCCCCAGCATTTT
CDR3 protein: CASSYSSRGRGQPQHF
D gene: NA
clone size: NA
J gene: TRBJ1-5
V gene: TRBV6-6

CDR3 DNA: TGCGCCAGCAGCTTGGCCAAACCAGGAGATACGCAGTATTTT
CDR3 protein: CASSLAKPGDTQYF
D gene: NA
clone size: NA
J gene: TRBJ2-3
V gene: TRBV5-1

CDR3 DNA: TGCGCCAGCAGCATTAGCGGAGAACGTTCCTACAATGAGCAGTTCTTC
CDR3 protein: CASSISGERSYNEQFF
D gene: NA
clone size: NA
J gene: TRBJ2-1
V gene: TRBV5-1

CDR3 DNA: TGTGCCAGCAGCTGGACAGGTATCCAGTACTTC
CDR3 protein: CASSWTGIQYF
D gene: TRBD1
clone size: NA
J gene: TRBJ2-5
V gene: TRBV7-8

CDR3 DNA: TGTGCCAGCAGCGTCGGACTAGCGGGAGGGCCCAATGAGCAGTTCTTC
CDR3 protein: CASSVGLAGGPNEQFF
D gene: TRBD2
clone size: NA
J gene: TRBJ2-1
V gene: TRBV9

CDR3 DNA: TGTGCCAGCGGGGGACAGATGAACACCGGGGAGCTGTTTTTT
CDR3 protein: CASGGQMNTGELFF
D gene: NA
clone size: NA
J gene: TRBJ2-2
V gene: TRBV19

CDR3 DNA: TGCGCCAGCAGCCTCTCACAGGGGGCTTTTGGCTACACCTTC
CDR3 protein: CASSLSQGAFGYTF
D gene: TRBD1
clone size: NA
J gene: TRBJ1-2
V gene: TRBV5-1

CDR3 DNA: TGCGCCAGCAGCGGTAATGAAAAACTGTTTTTT
CDR3 protein: CASSGNEKLFF
D gene: NA
clone size: NA
J gene: TRBJ1-4
V gene: TRBV10-2

CDR3 DNA: TGTGCCAGCACCCCCGCGGGGACAGGGTCCAACGAGCAGTACTTC
CDR3 protein: CASTPAGTGSNEQYF
D gene: TRBD1
clone size: NA
J gene: TRBJ2-7
V gene: TRBV28

CDR3 DNA: TGTGCCAGCAGTGAATCGGGGGGGCAAGATACGCAGTATTTT
CDR3 protein: CASSESGGQDTQYF
D gene: TRBD2
clone size: NA
J gene: TRBJ2-3
V gene: TRBV6-4

CDR3 DNA: TGTGCCAGCAGTTTCGGACAAGCCTACGAGCAGTACTTC
CDR3 protein: CASSFGQAYEQYF
D gene: NA
clone size: NA
J gene: TRBJ2-7
V gene: TRBV27

CDR3 DNA: TGTGCCAGCAGTTACTCCTTCACGGCACTAGCTGAAAAACTGTTTTTT
CDR3 protein: CASSYSFTALAEKLFF
D gene: NA
clone size: NA
J gene: TRBJ1-4
V gene: TRBV6-5

CDR3 DNA: TGTGCCAGCAGCTCCCGACTAGCGGGGGAAGAGACCCAGTACTTC
CDR3 protein: CASSSRLAGEETQYF
D gene: TRBD2
clone size: NA
J gene: TRBJ2-5
V gene: TRBV5-4

CDR3 DNA: TGTGCCACTCCCCCGGGCTACACCTTC
CDR3 protein: CATPPGYTF
D gene: NA
clone size: few
J gene: TRBJ1-2
V gene: TRBV2

CDR3 DNA: TGTGCCAGCAGTTCCCTACTTACAGGTAGCAATCAGCCCCAGCATTTT
CDR3 protein: CASSSLLTGSNQPQHF
D gene: NA
clone size: NA
J gene: TRBJ1-5
V gene: TRBV27

CDR3 DNA: TGTGCCAGCAGCTTCTCTAGCGGGAGTGTAACCGGGGAGCTGTTTTTT
CDR3 protein: CASSFSSGSVTGELFF
D gene: TRBD2
clone size: NA
J gene: TRBJ2-2
V gene: TRBV5-8

CDR3 DNA: TGTGCCAGCAGCCTGACAGGGGGCCAAGAGACCCAGTACTTC
CDR3 protein: CASSLTGGQETQYF
D gene: TRBD1
clone size: few
J gene: TRBJ2-5
V gene: TRBV5-4

CDR3 DNA: TGCGCCAGCAGCCAAGAAGGGGCAATGATGAACACTGAAGCTTTCTTT
CDR3 protein: CASSQEGAMMNTEAFF
D gene: NA
clone size: NA
J gene: TRBJ1-1
V gene: TRBV4-1

CDR3 DNA: TGTGCCAGCAGCTTGACAGGGTTGACTTCACCCCTCCACTTT
CDR3 protein: CASSLTGLTSPLHF
D gene: NA
clone size: NA
J gene: TRBJ1-6
V gene: TRBV5-6

CDR3 DNA: TGTGCCAGCAGCGTAGGGCGGGGGGCTACTAATGAAAAACTGTTTTTT
CDR3 protein: CASSVGRGATNEKLFF
D gene: NA
clone size: NA
J gene: TRBJ1-4
V gene: TRBV9

CDR3 DNA: TGTGCCAGCAGCCAGGATCCTAGCCGCGAGCAGTACTTC
CDR3 protein: CASSQDPSREQYF
D gene: NA
clone size: NA
J gene: TRBJ2-7
V gene: TRBV4-2

CDR3 DNA: TGCGCCAGCAGCTTGACAGGAAACTACGAGCAGTACTTC
CDR3 protein: CASSLTGNYEQYF
D gene: NA
clone size: few
J gene: TRBJ2-7
V gene: TRBV5-1

CDR3 DNA: TGCAGCGTAGAACGCGAGGTAGGTGAGCAGTTCTTC
CDR3 protein: CSVEREVGEQFF
D gene: NA
clone size: NA
J gene: TRBJ2-1
V gene: TRBV29-1

CDR3 DNA: TGTGCCAGCAGCTGGGACACATCGGAAAAACTGTTTTTT
CDR3 protein: CASSWDTSEKLFF
D gene: NA
clone size: NA
J gene: TRBJ1-4
V gene: TRBV7-9

CDR3 DNA: TGTGCCAGCAGTTTAGAGTCAGGGACTGGAAACACCATATATTTT
CDR3 protein: CASSLESGTGNTIYF
D gene: NA
clone size: NA
J gene: TRBJ1-3
V gene: TRBV28

CDR3 DNA: TGCGCCAGCAGCCAAGTATTCACAGGCCCTCGGGGCTACACCTTC
CDR3 protein: CASSQVFTGPRGYTF
D gene: NA
clone size: NA
J gene: TRBJ1-2
V gene: TRBV4-1

CDR3 DNA: TGTGCCAGCAGTTTAATGGTGGGGGCCTATGGCTACACCTTC
CDR3 protein: CASSLMVGAYGYTF
D gene: NA
clone size: NA
J gene: TRBJ1-2
V gene: TRBV28

CDR3 DNA: TGCGCCAGCAGCTTGGCGGGTAACAATGAGCAGTTCTTC
CDR3 protein: CASSLAGNNEQFF
D gene: NA
clone size: NA
J gene: TRBJ2-1
V gene: TRBV5-1

CDR3 DNA: TGTGCCAGCAGTTACCGTAGCACTGGAAACACCATATATTTT
CDR3 protein: CASSYRSTGNTIYF
D gene: NA
clone size: NA
J gene: TRBJ1-3
V gene: TRBV6-6

CDR3 DNA: TGTGCCAGCAGCTTAACCCCTAGGATAGCAGATACGCAGTATTTT
CDR3 protein: CASSLTPRIADTQYF
D gene: NA
clone size: NA
J gene: TRBJ2-3
V gene: TRBV11-2

CDR3 DNA: TGTGCCAGCGAGCGGGACGCCACAGATACGCAGTATTTT
CDR3 protein: CASERDATDTQYF
D gene: TRBD2
clone size: NA
J gene: TRBJ2-3
V gene: TRBV6-6

CDR3 DNA: TGCGCCAGCAGCCAAAGGTCGCGGGAGGAGGATGAGCAGTTCTTC
CDR3 protein: CASSQRSREEDEQFF
D gene: TRBD2
clone size: NA
J gene: TRBJ2-1
V gene: TRBV4-1

CDR3 DNA: TGCGCCAGCAGCCAAGTCGACAGCCTGCCTATGGGCTACACCTTC
CDR3 protein: CASSQVDSLPMGYTF
D gene: NA
clone size: NA
J gene: TRBJ1-2
V gene: TRBV4-1

CDR3 DNA: TGTGCAAGTCGCTTAGCGCGCCAGGGAAAGTTCTTC
CDR3 protein: CASRLARQGKFF
D gene: NA
clone size: NA
J gene: TRBJ2-1
V gene: TRBV12-2